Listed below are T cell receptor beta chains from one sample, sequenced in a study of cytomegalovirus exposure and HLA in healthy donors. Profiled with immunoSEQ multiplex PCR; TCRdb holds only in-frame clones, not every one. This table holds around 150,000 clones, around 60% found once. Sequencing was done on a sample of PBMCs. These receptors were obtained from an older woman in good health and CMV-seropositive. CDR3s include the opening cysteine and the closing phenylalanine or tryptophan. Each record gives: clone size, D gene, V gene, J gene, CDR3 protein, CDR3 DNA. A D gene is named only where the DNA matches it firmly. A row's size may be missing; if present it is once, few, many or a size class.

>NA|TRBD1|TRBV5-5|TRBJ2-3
CASSQQGAIDTQYF
TGTGCCAGCAGCCAACAGGGGGCTATAGATACGCAGTATTTT
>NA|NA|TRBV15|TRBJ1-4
CATSSDTEGRKLFF
TGTGCCACCAGCAGCGACACGGAGGGTAGGAAACTGTTTTTT
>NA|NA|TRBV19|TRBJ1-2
CASRTFTGNYGYTF
TGTGCCAGTAGGACTTTCACAGGGAACTATGGCTACACCTTC
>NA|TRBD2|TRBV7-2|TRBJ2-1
CASSLRLAGVISYNEQFF
TGTGCCAGCAGCTTAAGACTAGCGGGAGTGATCTCCTACAATGAGCAGTTCTTC
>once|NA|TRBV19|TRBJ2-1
CASTITGSLLNEQFF
TGTGCCAGTACTATTACAGGATCCCTTTTGAATGAGCAGTTCTTC
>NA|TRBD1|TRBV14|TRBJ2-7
CASSQRQGASYEQYF
TGTGCCAGCAGCCAACGACAGGGGGCCTCCTACGAGCAGTACTTC
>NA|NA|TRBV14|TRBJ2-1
CASSQKEVWNEQFF
TGTGCCAGCAGCCAAAAGGAGGTTTGGAATGAGCAGTTCTTC
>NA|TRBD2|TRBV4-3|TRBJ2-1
CASSPAGGAYNEQFF
TGCGCCAGCAGCCCAGCGGGAGGCGCCTACAATGAGCAGTTCTTC
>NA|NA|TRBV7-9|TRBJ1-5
CASSLLRSRFQPQHF
TGTGCCAGCAGCTTACTGCGCTCTCGTTTCCAGCCCCAGCATTTT
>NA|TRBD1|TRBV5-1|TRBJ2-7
CASSRSGTGVYEQYF
TGCGCCAGCAGCAGGTCGGGGACAGGAGTCTACGAGCAGTACTTC
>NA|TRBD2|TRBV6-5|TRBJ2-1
CASSYDLAGGSDEQFF
TGTGCCAGCAGTTATGATTTGGCGGGAGGATCCGATGAGCAGTTCTTC
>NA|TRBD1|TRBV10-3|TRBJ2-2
CAISESYRGSTGELFF
TGTGCCATCAGTGAGTCCTACAGGGGATCCACCGGGGAGCTGTTTTTT
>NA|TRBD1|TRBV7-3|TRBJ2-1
CASRNGTDYNEQFF
TGTGCCAGCAGAAACGGGACAGATTACAATGAGCAGTTCTTC
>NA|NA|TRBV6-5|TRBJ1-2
CASSYPRGYGYTF
TGTGCCAGCAGTTACCCCAGGGGCTATGGCTACACCTTC
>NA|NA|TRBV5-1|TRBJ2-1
CASSYGTHNEQFF
TGCGCCAGCAGCTACGGGACTCACAATGAGCAGTTCTTC
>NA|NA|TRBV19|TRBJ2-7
CASSIRLGPYEQYF
TGTGCCAGTAGTATACGACTAGGGCCCTACGAGCAGTACTTC
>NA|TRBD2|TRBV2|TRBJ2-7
CASRPSGSSYEQYF
TGTGCCAGCAGACCTAGCGGGAGTTCCTACGAGCAGTACTTC
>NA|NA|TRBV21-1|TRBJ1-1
CASSHDKNTEAFF
TGTGCCAGCAGCCACGACAAGAACACTGAAGCTTTCTTT
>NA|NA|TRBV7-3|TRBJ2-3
CASSLFGTLSTDTQYF
TGTGCCAGCAGCTTATTCGGGACTCTTAGCACAGATACGCAGTATTTT
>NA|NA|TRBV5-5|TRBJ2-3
CASSLEAMVDTQYF
TGTGCCAGCAGCTTGGAAGCGATGGTAGATACGCAGTATTTT
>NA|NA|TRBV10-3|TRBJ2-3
CAISESAGSTDTQYF
TGTGCCATCAGTGAGTCGGCGGGGAGCACAGATACGCAGTATTTT
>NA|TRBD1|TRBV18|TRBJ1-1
CASSLTGGTEAFF
TGTGCCAGCTCATTGACAGGGGGCACTGAAGCTTTCTTT
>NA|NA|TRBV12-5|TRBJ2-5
CASARGRDETQYF
TGTGCTAGTGCCCGAGGCCGCGACGAGACCCAGTACTTC
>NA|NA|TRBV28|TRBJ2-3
CASRPSGTDTQYF
TGTGCCAGCAGGCCATCAGGTACAGATACGCAGTATTTT
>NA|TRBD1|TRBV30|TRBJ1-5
CAWGDSNNQPQHF
TGTGCCTGGGGGGACAGCAACAATCAGCCCCAGCATTTT
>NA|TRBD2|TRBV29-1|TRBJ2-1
CSATRGGSYNEQFF
TGCAGCGCGACCCGCGGCGGGAGCTACAATGAGCAGTTCTTC
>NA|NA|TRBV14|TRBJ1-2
CASSQEGPDSGYTF
TGTGCCAGCAGCCAAGAAGGACCGGACTCCGGCTACACCTTC
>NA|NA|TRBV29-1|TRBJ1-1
CSVRGPADGDTEAFF
TGCAGCGTCAGGGGCCCAGCGGATGGTGACACTGAAGCTTTCTTT
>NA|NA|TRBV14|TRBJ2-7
CASSQGAGFIAYEQYF
TGTGCCAGCAGCCAAGGTGCAGGATTTATCGCCTACGAGCAGTACTTC
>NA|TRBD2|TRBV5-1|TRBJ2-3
CASSLGPSGSGADTQYF
TGCGCCAGCAGCTTGGGTCCTAGCGGGAGTGGAGCAGATACGCAGTATTTT
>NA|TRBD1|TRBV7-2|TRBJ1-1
CASSDMGTVEAFF
TGTGCCAGCAGCGACATGGGGACAGTAGAAGCTTTCTTT
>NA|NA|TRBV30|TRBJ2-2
CAWSLSGELFF
TGTGCCTGGAGCCTCTCCGGGGAGCTGTTTTTT
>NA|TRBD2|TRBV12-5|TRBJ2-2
CASGLHRGLAGETGELFF
TGTGCTAGTGGTTTACACCGCGGACTAGCGGGAGAAACCGGGGAGCTGTTTTTT
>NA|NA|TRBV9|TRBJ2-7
CASSLSSSYEQYF
TGTGCCAGCAGCCTATCTTCTAGCTACGAGCAGTACTTC
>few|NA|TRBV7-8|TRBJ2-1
CASSPLRGSGLALYNEQFF
TGTGCCAGCAGCCCCCTCAGGGGATCAGGGCTGGCCCTCTACAATGAGCAGTTCTTC
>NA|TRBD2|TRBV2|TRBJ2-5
CASSEWGGQETQYF
TGTGCCAGCAGTGAATGGGGGGGACAAGAGACCCAGTACTTC
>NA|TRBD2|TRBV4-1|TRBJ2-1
CASSHPKAGGPDNEQFF
TGCGCCAGCAGCCATCCTAAAGCGGGAGGGCCTGACAATGAGCAGTTCTTC
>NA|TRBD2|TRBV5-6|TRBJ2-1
CASSYRLAGGSSYNEQFF
TGTGCCAGCAGCTATCGACTAGCGGGAGGGAGCTCCTACAATGAGCAGTTCTTC
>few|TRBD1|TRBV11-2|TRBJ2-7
CASSLLGGTGTYEQYF
TGTGCCAGCAGCTTATTGGGGGGGACAGGGACCTACGAGCAGTACTTC
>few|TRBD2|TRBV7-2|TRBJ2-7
CASSLGTSDYEQYF
TGTGCCAGCAGCTTGGGGACTAGTGACTACGAGCAGTACTTC
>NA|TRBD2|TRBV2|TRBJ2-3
CASSESSGRASTQYF
TGTGCCAGCAGTGAGTCTAGCGGGAGGGCCAGTACGCAGTATTTT
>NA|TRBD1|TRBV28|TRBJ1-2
CASRRRDRGLGGYTF
TGTGCCAGCAGGCGACGGGACAGGGGGTTGGGTGGCTACACCTTC
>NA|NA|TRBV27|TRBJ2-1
CASSHARDTNNEQFF
TGTGCCAGCAGCCACGCCCGGGACACTAACAATGAGCAGTTCTTC
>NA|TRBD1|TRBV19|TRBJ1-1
CASSMRTGSTEAFF
TGTGCCAGTAGTATGCGGACAGGGAGCACTGAAGCTTTCTTT
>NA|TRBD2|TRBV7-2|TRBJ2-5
CASSSGTTLYQETQYF
TGTGCCAGCAGCTCAGGGACTACCTTGTACCAAGAGACCCAGTACTTC
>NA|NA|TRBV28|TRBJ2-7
CASSPPRRGHEQYF
TGTGCCAGCAGTCCCCCGCGGAGGGGCCACGAGCAGTACTTC
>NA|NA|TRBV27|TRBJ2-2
CASSWGVISTGELFF
TGTGCCAGCAGTTGGGGGGTCATATCGACCGGGGAGCTGTTTTTT
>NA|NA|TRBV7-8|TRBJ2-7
CASRSGGVYEQYF
TGTGCCAGCAGGTCTGGAGGGGTCTACGAGCAGTACTTC
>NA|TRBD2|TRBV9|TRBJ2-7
CASSPRTSSYEQYF
TGTGCCAGCAGCCCCCGGACTAGCTCCTACGAGCAGTACTTC
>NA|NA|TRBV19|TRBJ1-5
CASSIYFNQPQHF
TGTGCCAGTAGTATATACTTTAATCAGCCCCAGCATTTT
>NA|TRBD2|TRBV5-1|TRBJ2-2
CASKRLAGGSTGELFF
TGCGCCAGCAAGAGACTAGCGGGAGGGTCCACCGGGGAGCTGTTTTTT